This entry lists 27 T cell receptor beta chains sequenced from one sample in a study of spatial heterogeneity in lung cancer. TCRdb passed the 5' RACE reads through MiXCR, listing each CDR3 protein once. The table includes more than 15,000 distinct CDR3 sequences, just under 6.5% detected once. Specified time point: blood at routine non-recurrence follow-up after resection. The input for sequencing was PBMCs, taken at follow-up. All receptors derive from a male donor with early-stage non-small cell lung cancer.

Relative to its sample, this clonotype is medium-sized. V and J are TRBV3-1 and TRBJ1-1, with D perhaps matching TRBD1 (6 bases). The germline gives CDR1 LGHDT, CDR2 YNNKEL (reference sequence). Trimming took 1 base from V and 4 from J, leaving 13 bases between them. There are 15 residues in the CDR3. The CDR3 region has the DNA TGTGCCAGCAGCCAAGTGGGTCAGGGGAGCACTGAAGCTTTCTTT. Amino acids: CASSQVGQGSTEAFF.

This clonotype was counted ten times or more. In DNA form, the CDR3 reads TGTGCCAGCAGTGAAGCTCCCGAACCCCAGCATTTT. Its protein product is CASSEAPEPQHF. The J gene is TRBJ1-5, the V gene TRBV2; no definite D call. V was cut by 0 bases and J by 10 bases, with 7 bases left in between. This CDR3 is built from 12 residues. CDR1 is SNHLY, CDR2 FYNNEI, per germline. The complete variable domain, with remaining parts taken from reference TRBV2 and TRBJ1-5, reads EPEVTQTPSHQVTQMGQEVILRCVPISNHLYFYWYRQILGQKVEFLVSFYNNEISEKSEIFDDQFSVERPDGSNFTLKIRSTKLEDSAMYFCASSEAPEPQHFGDGTRLSIL.

This clonotype was picked up many times. The chain employs TRBV7-2 and TRBJ2-7, with D tentatively TRBD1 (6 bases). This CDR3 is 13 amino acids long. Per germline, CDR1 SGHTA and CDR2 FQGNSA. Trimming shortened V by 5 bases and J by 4 bases, and 12 bases separated the two germline ends. The CDR3 here is CASSPGTPYEQYF. The DNA of the CDR3 is TGTGCCAGCAGCCCCGGGACACCGTACGAGCAGTACTTC.

There are many counts of this clonotype. One end of the junction does not line up with germline, which may come from a read error. The chain joins TRBV7-9 to TRBJ2-3; the D gene is possibly TRBD2 (5 bases). Per the germline V gene, CDR1 is SEHNR and CDR2 is FQNEAQ (reference sequence). CDR3 length: 13 residues. The CDR3 region is CVSSQDFTDTQYF. In nucleotides, the CDR3 is TGTGTCAGCAGCCAGGACTTCACAGATACGCAGTATTTT.

This clonotype has a count of ten or more. The gene calls are TRBV6-1 and TRBJ2-1; D is unresolved. CDR1 and CDR2 (germline): MNHNS, SASEGT. Between the trimmed V and J ends, which lost 3 bases and 5 bases, there was a span of 14 bases. CDR3 length: 15 residues. CDR3 protein: CASSELLGLHNEQFF. The CDR3 region has the DNA TGTGCCAGCAGTGAGCTTTTGGGGTTACACAATGAGCAGTTCTTC.

This clonotype was seen at least ten times. This chain links TRBV12-3 or TRBV12-4 with TRBJ2-1, with 11 bases aligning to TRBD2. V lost 6 bases, J lost 9 bases, and 4 bases stayed unmatched. CDR3 length equals 13 residues. CDR3 DNA: TGTGCCAGCAGCTACGGACTAGCGGGTGAGCAGTTCTTC. Amino acids: CASSYGLAGEQFF.

This clonotype was detected only a few times. The chain links TRBV11-2 to TRBJ2-3; TRBD2 aligns across 11 bases. Germline V gene data show CDR1 as SGHAT and CDR2 as FQNNGV. This CDR3 has 16 residues. V dropped 4 bases and J dropped 2; count of bases not matched to a gene: 5. This chain's CDR3 is CASSSRLAGNTDTQYF. The CDR3, as DNA: TGTGCCAGCAGCTCACGACTAGCGGGAAACACAGATACGCAGTATTTT.

This clonotype was seen repeatedly, ten times or more. The V call is TRBV20-1, the J call TRBJ1-1, with D unclear. CDR3 length equals 13 residues. Germline CDR1 is DFQATT and CDR2 is SNEGSKA (reference sequence). The CDR3 nucleotides are TGCAGCGCCGTACCCCCTGTGCACACTGAAGCTTTCTTT. This encodes CSAVPPVHTEAFF.

This clonotype is medium-sized in the sample. The chain joins TRBV29-1 to TRBJ2-5, with D perhaps TRBD1 or TRBD2 (6 bases each). Germline assignment: CDR1 SQVTM and CDR2 ANQGSEA. V was pared by 6 bases and J by 7 bases, with 18 bases between. This CDR3 is 13 amino acids long. CDR3 sequence reads: CSVQSGAGGTQYF. The CDR3 nucleotides are TGCAGCGTCCAATCGGGGGCCGGAGGGACCCAGTACTTC.

This clonotype was counted at least ten times. This chain links TRBV19 with TRBJ2-2, with TRBD2 as a possible D gene (5 bases). The V gene's germline CDR1 is LNHDA and CDR2 SQIVND (reference sequence). CDR3 length: 16 amino acids. The V end was cut by 5 bases, the J end by 0 bases, with 13 bases between. The CDR3: CASSPWTVSNTGELFF. The CDR3 DNA sequence: TGTGCCAGTAGTCCATGGACTGTTTCGAACACCGGGGAGCTGTTTTTT.

The chain combines TRBV9 with TRBJ1-5, with a tentative D call TRBD1 (5 bases). CDR1 and CDR2 (germline): SGDLS, YYNGEE. V lost 1 base and J lost 6, with 8 bases in between. There are 13 residues in the CDR3. CDR3 nucleotide sequence: TGTGCCAGCAGCGTATCGGGGGGTCAGCCCCAGCATTTT. It is translated as CASSVSGGQPQHF.

This clonotype was seen at least ten times. This chain uses TRBV3-1 with TRBJ2-3, with D tentatively TRBD2 (5 bases). Trimming took off 4 bases at V and 3 bases at J, with 8 bases between the two ends. The germline V gene encodes CDR1 LGHDT and CDR2 YNNKEL (reference sequence). This CDR3 contains 13 residues. As DNA, the CDR3 is TGTGCCAGCAGCCGACGCGGGACAGATACGCAGTATTTT. It is translated as CASSRRGTDTQYF.

Many counts were recorded for this clonotype. The V call is TRBV12-3 or TRBV12-4, the J call TRBJ1-2; D is uncertain. Trimming stripped 5 bases from V and 6 bases from J, with 10 bases between. This CDR3 comprises 12 residues. The CDR3 region is CASSHAGNGYTF. The CDR3 nucleotides read TGTGCCAGCAGTCATGCGGGAAATGGCTACACCTTC.

There are many counts of this clonotype. The chain uses TRBV11-2 and TRBJ1-2; 7 bases map to TRBD1. Per germline, CDR1 SGHAT and CDR2 FQNNGV. The CDR3 sequence is 14 residues long. V lost 6 bases and J lost 3; bases outside the gene matches: 7. CDR3 sequence: CASSPTQGDYGYTF. The DNA of the CDR3 is TGTGCCAGCAGTCCAACTCAGGGGGACTATGGCTACACCTTC.

The rearrangement joins TRBV20-1 to TRBJ2-1; no firm D call. The CDR3 is 11 amino acids. Germline V gene lookup returns CDR1 DFQATT and CDR2 SNEGSKA (reference sequence). The V end lost 0 bases, the J end lost 10 bases, and 7 bases lay between the germline ends. CDR3 sequence: CSARDYREQFF. CDR3 sequence (DNA): TGCAGTGCTAGAGATTACCGAGAGCAGTTCTTC.

This clonotype was observed at least ten times. The chain links TRBV6-2 or TRBV6-3 to TRBJ2-7, with D tentatively TRBD2 (6 bases). Trimming took off 6 bases at V and 4 bases at J, with 16 bases between the two ends. CDR1 is MNHEY and CDR2 is SVGEGT in the germline V gene. There are 14 residues in the CDR3. The chain's CDR3 is CASSSRDFTYEQYF. The CDR3 coding sequence is TGTGCCAGCAGCAGCCGGGACTTCACTTACGAGCAGTACTTC.

This chain joins TRBV3-1 and TRBJ1-1; D ambiguous. The CDR3 extends over 15 amino acids. The V end was cut by 2 bases, the J end by 1 base, with 11 bases between. Germline V lookup: CDR1 LGHDT, CDR2 YNNKEL (reference sequence). CDR3 bases: TGTGCCAGCAGCCAACTAGATCGGGGGAACACTGAAGCTTTCTTT. This translates into CASSQLDRGNTEAFF.

In this sample, this clonotype turned up many times. This chain connects TRBV28 to TRBJ1-1, with a weak D call TRBD1 (5 bases). Per germline, CDR1 MDHEN and CDR2 SYDVKM. V was trimmed by 5 bases and J by 5 bases, leaving 18 bases between them. This CDR3 contains 15 residues. The CDR3 DNA reads TGTGCCAGCAGTCCAAGGGACGCCCTTGGGACTGAAGCTTTCTTT. Protein sequence: CASSPRDALGTEAFF.

This clonotype appeared a few times. Sequence at one end of the junction differs from germline and may be a read error. V usage is TRBV5-1 and J usage is TRBJ2-3; no clear D. The CDR3 spans 13 residues. CDR1 is SGHRS and CDR2 is YFSETQ in the germline V gene. The CDR3: CASSLGQTETQYF. The DNA for the CDR3 is TGCGCCAGCAGCTTGGGGCAAACAGAAACGCAGTATTTT.

This clonotype was seen a handful of times. The gene calls are TRBV20-1 and TRBJ2-6; D not certain. This CDR3 spans 12 amino acids. Germline values: CDR1 DFQATT, CDR2 SNEGSKA (reference sequence). This CDR3 is CSGLGRANVLTF. The CDR3 nucleotides are TGCAGCGGGCTTGGGAGGGCCAACGTCCTGACTTTC.

This clonotype was counted many times. The chain recombines TRBV28 with TRBJ2-4; D might be TRBD1 (6 bases). Germline CDR1 reads MDHEN; CDR2 reads SYDVKM. CDR3 length: 12 amino acids. V was shortened by 4 bases and J by 7 bases, with 8 bases between the two germline ends. As DNA, the CDR3 is TGTGCCAGCAGTTCTCAGGGGAACATTCAGTACTTC. Residues: CASSSQGNIQYF. Full variable domain (outside the CDR3, taken from reference TRBV28 and TRBJ2-4): DVKVTQSSRYLVKRTGEKVFLECVQDMDHENMFWYRQDPGLGLRLIYFSYDVKMKEKGDIPEGYSVSREKKERFSLILESASTNQTSMYLCASSSQGNIQYFGAGTRLSVL.

In this sample, this clonotype is medium-sized. The CDR3 protein is CASRSHVSYEQYF. The CDR3 DNA follows: TGTGCCAGCAGGTCGCACGTCTCCTACGAGCAGTACTTC. This chain joins TRBV28 and TRBJ2-7; D call uncertain. The CDR3 length is 13 residues. Germline CDR1 and CDR2: MDHEN and SYDVKM. Trimming shortened V by 6 bases and J by 0 bases, and 9 bases separated the two germline ends.

This clonotype was seen a few times. This chain links TRBV6-5 with TRBJ2-2; no clear D gene. The CDR3 length is 15 residues. The V end lost 8 bases, the J end lost 1 base, and 14 bases lay between the germline ends. Germline V CDR1 and CDR2: MNHEY, SVGAGI. CDR3 protein: CASSRPGENTGELFF. The CDR3 DNA follows: TGTGCCAGCTCCCGCCCCGGCGAGAACACCGGGGAGCTGTTTTTT.

The chain has TRBV11-2 and TRBJ2-3, with D possibly being TRBD2 (6 bases). CDR1 and CDR2 (germline): SGHAT, FQNNGV. V was trimmed by 8 bases and J by 4 bases, leaving 13 bases between them. CDR3 length equals 13 residues. CDR3: CASGGIGADTQYF. CDR3 nucleotide sequence: TGTGCCAGCGGGGGGATTGGGGCAGATACGCAGTATTTT.

This clonotype was observed a handful of times. The chain uses TRBV5-1 and TRBJ2-3, with a possible D match to TRBD2 (6 bases). The CDR3 loop spans 15 amino acids. Per germline, CDR1 SGHRS and CDR2 YFSETQ. Trimming took 4 bases from V and 5 from J, leaving 17 bases between them. This chain's CDR3 is CASSPGLEGIDTQYF. CDR3 in DNA: TGCGCCAGCAGCCCCGGACTGGAGGGGATAGATACGCAGTATTTT.

This clonotype was observed at least ten times. The rearrangement joins TRBV11-2 to TRBJ2-3; 8 nucleotides align to TRBD2. This CDR3 is built from 19 residues. With 3 bases clipped from V and 0 bases from J, the junction kept 14 bases outside the gene matches. CDR1 and CDR2 (germline): SGHAT, FQNNGV. DNA for the CDR3: TGTGCCAGCAGCTTGAGAAACGGGAGGGCCTCGACTAGCACAGATACGCAGTATTTT. Amino acids: CASSLRNGRASTSTDTQYF.

About this clonotype: This could be a read error, since a much larger clone is one nucleotide away. The rearrangement uses TRBV2 and TRBJ1-1; 10 nucleotides align to TRBD1. The CDR3 runs 16 residues. CDR1 is SNHLY, CDR2 FYNNEI, per germline. Trimming cost V 3 bases and J 4 bases; bases outside gene matches: 8. The CDR3 coding sequence is TGTGCCAGCAGTGAGGACAGGGGGTGGGTGATCACTGAAGCTTTCTTT. It specifies CASSEDRGWVITEAFF.